These T cell receptor beta chains were read from a single sample in a study of blood T cell repertoires in COVID-19. Sequencing used immunoSEQ multiplex PCR; TCRdb keeps in-frame clones, though not all of them. The table shows about 59,000 clones, with 79% occurring only once. Input material: peripheral blood. These receptors came from a man in his fifties or sixties with acute or convalescent COVID-19. Each CDR3 is given with its conserved first and last residue. A D gene is named only where the DNA matches it firmly. Part of the rows lack a size; the others show once, few, many or a class for expanded clones.

TRBV29-1	TRBJ1-1	-	-	TGCAGCGGCGCAGAGACAGGGAACACTGAAGCTTTCTTT	CSGAETGNTEAFF
TRBV9	TRBJ2-5	-	TRBD2	TGTGCCAGCAGCTGGGGGGGTCGAATAGGGGAAGAGACCCAGTACTTC	CASSWGGRIGEETQYF
TRBV19	TRBJ2-7	-	TRBD1	TGTGCCAGTAGTATGCCAGGGGGATCCGAGCAGTACTTC	CASSMPGGSEQYF
TRBV28	TRBJ1-6	-	-	TGTGCCAGCAGTTTGAGCTCACCCCTCCACTTT	CASSLSSPLHF
TRBV6-6	TRBJ2-2	-	-	TGTGCCAGCAGTCTACTAGAGGAGGAGCTGTTTTTT	CASSLLEEELFF
TRBV2	TRBJ2-1	-	-	TGTGCCAGCAGCCGGGAGAAGGGTGAGCAGTTCTTC	CASSREKGEQFF
TRBV19	TRBJ1-5	-	-	TGTGCCAGTAGTATAGATATCCAGCCCCAGCATTTT	CASSIDIQPQHF
TRBV18	TRBJ2-7	-	-	TGTGCCAGCTCACCAGAGGACTCCTACGAGCAGTACTTC	CASSPEDSYEQYF
TRBV30	TRBJ1-1	-	-	TGTGCCTGGAGGTGGCTCCCGAACACTGAAGCTTTCTTT	CAWRWLPNTEAFF
TRBV4-2	TRBJ2-2	-	TRBD2	TGTGCCAGCAGCCAAGCCTCTAGCGGAAACACCGGGGAGCTGTTTTTT	CASSQASSGNTGELFF
TRBV28	TRBJ1-1	-	-	TGTGCCAGCCCCCCTCCCACAGGGTCCCCGGGGAACACTGAAGCTTTCTTT	CASPPPTGSPGNTEAFF
TRBV6-6	TRBJ2-7	-	-	TGTGCCAGCAGCCCAGACAGAGACGTATGGAACGAGCAGTACTTC	CASSPDRDVWNEQYF
TRBV12-3/TRBV12-4	TRBJ1-4	-	-	TGTGCCAGCAGTGTGGGGGAGGAACTGTTTTTT	CASSVGEELFF
TRBV9	TRBJ2-2	-	TRBD2	TGTGCCAGCAGCGTGGGCGGGGGCACCGGGGAGCTGTTTTTT	CASSVGGGTGELFF
TRBV7-2	TRBJ2-1	once	TRBD2	TGTGCCAGCAGCCCCCGGTGGCTAGCGGGCGACAATGAGCAGTTCTTC	CASSPRWLAGDNEQFF
TRBV29-1	TRBJ2-1	-	TRBD2	TGCAGCGCCGGGACTAGCGGCTACAATGAGCAGTTCTTC	CSAGTSGYNEQFF
TRBV9	TRBJ2-4	-	TRBD1	TGTGCCAGCAGCTCATCCGGGACAGGGGGAAACATTCAGTACTTC	CASSSSGTGGNIQYF
TRBV19	TRBJ2-5	once	TRBD1	TGTGCCAGTGCGGGACAGGGAGGAGAGACCCAGTACTTC	CASAGQGGETQYF
TRBV2	TRBJ1-1	-	-	TGTGCCAGCAGGGGAGGACTTGGGAACACTGAAGCTTTCTTT	CASRGGLGNTEAFF
TRBV28	TRBJ1-5	-	TRBD1	TGTGCCAGCAGTTTAGCGGGGACAGGGGGCAAGATGGCCCAGCATTTT	CASSLAGTGGKMAQHF
TRBV4-1	TRBJ1-1	few	TRBD1	TGCGCCAGCAGCGGACAAACCGGGACAGGGGTAGCTTTCTTT	CASSGQTGTGVAFF
TRBV2	TRBJ1-2	-	-	TGTGCCAGCAGTGAAGCGGGGGGAGCTAACTATGGCTACACCTTC	CASSEAGGANYGYTF
TRBV6-5	TRBJ1-1	-	-	TGTGCCAGCCTCGGGGTGAGGGACACTGAAGCTTTCTTT	CASLGVRDTEAFF
TRBV6-2/TRBV6-3	TRBJ1-1	-	-	TGTGCCAGCAGTTACTCCCCAGGGCCGGGCACTGAAGCTTTCTTT	CASSYSPGPGTEAFF
TRBV6-4	TRBJ1-2	-	TRBD1	TGTGCCAGCAGTCTTACAGGGGGCCATGGCTACACCTTC	CASSLTGGHGYTF
TRBV7-8	TRBJ2-7	-	-	TGTGCCAGCAGCTTGGGCTCCGACTACGAGCAGTACTTC	CASSLGSDYEQYF
TRBV11-2	TRBJ1-4	-	-	TGTGCCAGCAGCTTAGGAGGAGTTGGCGAAAAACTGTTTTTT	CASSLGGVGEKLFF
TRBV7-9	TRBJ2-7	-	TRBD2	TGTGCCAGCAGCTTAGGTCTAGCGGATAGCTCCTACGAGCAGTACTTC	CASSLGLADSSYEQYF
TRBV28	TRBJ2-7	-	-	TGTGCCAGCAGAGGGGATCTGACCTACGAGCAGTACTTC	CASRGDLTYEQYF
TRBV24-1	TRBJ2-3	-	-	TGTGCCACCAGTGATTTAAGCCTGAATACGCAGTATTTT	CATSDLSLNTQYF
TRBV21-1	TRBJ2-2	-	-	TGTGCCAGCAGCAAAAAGGGACTAGCGGGAGAGAACACCGGGGAGCTGTTTTTT	CASSKKGLAGENTGELFF
TRBV6-5	TRBJ1-1	once	TRBD1	TGTGCCAGCAGCGCAAGGGGGCGAACTGAAGCTTTCTTT	CASSARGRTEAFF
TRBV20-1	TRBJ1-2	-	-	TGCAGTGCTAAGACAGCTGCCTACACCTTC	CSAKTAAYTF